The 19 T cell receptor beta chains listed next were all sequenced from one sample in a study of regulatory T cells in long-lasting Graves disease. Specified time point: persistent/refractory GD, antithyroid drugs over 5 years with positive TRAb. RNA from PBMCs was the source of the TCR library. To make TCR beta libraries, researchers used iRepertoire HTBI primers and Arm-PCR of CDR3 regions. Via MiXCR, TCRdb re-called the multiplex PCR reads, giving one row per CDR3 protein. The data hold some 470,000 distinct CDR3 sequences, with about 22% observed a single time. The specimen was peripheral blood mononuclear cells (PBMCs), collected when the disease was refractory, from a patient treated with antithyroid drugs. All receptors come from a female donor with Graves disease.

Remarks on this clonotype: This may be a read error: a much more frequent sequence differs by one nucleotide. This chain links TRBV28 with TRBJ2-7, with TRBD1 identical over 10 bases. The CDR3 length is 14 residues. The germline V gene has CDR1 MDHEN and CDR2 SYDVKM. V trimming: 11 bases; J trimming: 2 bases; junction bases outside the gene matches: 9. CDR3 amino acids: CAGTPGTGAYEQYF. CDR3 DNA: TGTGCCGGCACCCCCGGGACAGGGGCCTACGAGCAGTACTTC. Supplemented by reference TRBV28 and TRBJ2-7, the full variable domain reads DVKVTQSSRYLVKRTGEKVFLECVQDMDHENMFWYRQDPGLGLRLIYFSYDVKMKEKGDIPEGYSVSREKKERFSLILESASTNQTSMYLCAGTPGTGAYEQYFGPGTRLTVT.

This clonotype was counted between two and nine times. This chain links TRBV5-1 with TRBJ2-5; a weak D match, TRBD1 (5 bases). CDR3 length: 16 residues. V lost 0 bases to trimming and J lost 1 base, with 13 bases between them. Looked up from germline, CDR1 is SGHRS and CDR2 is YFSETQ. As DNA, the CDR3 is TGCGCCAGCAGCTTGGCTCCGCGACAGTTCCAAGAGACCCAGTACTTC. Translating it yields CASSLAPRQFQETQYF.

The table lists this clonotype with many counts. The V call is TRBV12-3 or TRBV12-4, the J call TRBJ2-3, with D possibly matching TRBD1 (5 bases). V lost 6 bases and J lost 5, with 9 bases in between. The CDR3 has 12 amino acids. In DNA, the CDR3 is TGTGCCAGCAGCCCAGGGTTAGATACGCAGTATTTT. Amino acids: CASSPGLDTQYF.

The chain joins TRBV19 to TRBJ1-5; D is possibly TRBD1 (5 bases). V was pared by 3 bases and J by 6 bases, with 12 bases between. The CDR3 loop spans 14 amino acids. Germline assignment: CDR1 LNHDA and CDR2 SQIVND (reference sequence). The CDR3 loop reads CASSIPSGGQPQHF. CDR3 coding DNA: TGTGCCAGTAGTATTCCTTCCGGGGGTCAGCCCCAGCATTTT.

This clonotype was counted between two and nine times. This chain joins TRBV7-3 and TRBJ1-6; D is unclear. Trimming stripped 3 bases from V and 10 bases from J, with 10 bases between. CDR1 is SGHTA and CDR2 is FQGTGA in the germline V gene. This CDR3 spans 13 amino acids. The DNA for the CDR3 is TGTGCCAGCAGCTTCGGAGGAACGTCACCCCTCCACTTT. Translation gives CASSFGGTSPLHF.

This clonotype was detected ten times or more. CDR3 nucleotides: TGTGCTAGTGGTCCCTGGGACAGAAACTACGAGCAGTACTTC. Protein product: CASGPWDRNYEQYF. V gene TRBV12-5 combines with J gene TRBJ2-7; TRBD1 aligns across 7 bases. Germline lookup yields CDR1 LGHNT and CDR2 FRNRAP. With 5 bases clipped from V and 3 bases from J, the junction kept 7 bases outside the gene matches. CDR3 length: 14 residues.

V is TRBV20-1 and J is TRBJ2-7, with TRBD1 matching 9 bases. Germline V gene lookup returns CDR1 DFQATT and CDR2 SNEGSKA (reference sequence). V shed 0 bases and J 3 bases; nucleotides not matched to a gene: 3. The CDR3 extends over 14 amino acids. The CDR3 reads CSARDTGQGYEQYF. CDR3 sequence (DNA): TGCAGTGCTAGAGACACGGGACAGGGCTACGAGCAGTACTTC.

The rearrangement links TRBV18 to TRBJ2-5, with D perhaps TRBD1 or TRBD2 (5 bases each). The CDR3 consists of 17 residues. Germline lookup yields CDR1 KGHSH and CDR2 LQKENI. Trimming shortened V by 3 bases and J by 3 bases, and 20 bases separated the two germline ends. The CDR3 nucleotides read TGTGCCAGCTCACCCGAAGGGGACCCCCATCGTAAAGAGACCCAGTACTTC. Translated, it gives CASSPEGDPHRKETQYF.

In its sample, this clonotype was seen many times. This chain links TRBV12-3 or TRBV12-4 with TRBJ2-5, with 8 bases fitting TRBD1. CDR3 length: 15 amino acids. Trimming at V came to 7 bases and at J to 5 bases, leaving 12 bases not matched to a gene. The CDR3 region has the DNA TGTGCCAGCAAACGCGGGACAGGAGGGCAGGAGACCCAGTACTTC. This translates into CASKRGTGGQETQYF.

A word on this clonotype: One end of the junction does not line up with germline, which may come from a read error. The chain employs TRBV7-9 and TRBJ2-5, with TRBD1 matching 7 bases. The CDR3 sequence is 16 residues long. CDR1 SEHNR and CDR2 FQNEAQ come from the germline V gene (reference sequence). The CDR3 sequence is CASSHTGTEIQETQYF. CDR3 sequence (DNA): TGCGCCAGCAGCCATACCGGGACAGAGATACAAGAGACCCAGTACTTC.

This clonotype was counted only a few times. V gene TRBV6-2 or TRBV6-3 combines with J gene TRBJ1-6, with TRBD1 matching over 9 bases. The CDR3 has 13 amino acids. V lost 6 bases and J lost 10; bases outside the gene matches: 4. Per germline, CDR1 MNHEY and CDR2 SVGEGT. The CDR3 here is CASRRQGDSPLHF. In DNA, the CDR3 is TGTGCCAGCAGGAGACAGGGGGACTCACCCCTCCACTTT.

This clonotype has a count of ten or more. CDR3 bases: TGTGCCAGCAGAGACGTCGGGGTGCCGTATCAGCCCCAGCATTTT. This codes for CASRDVGVPYQPQHF. The chain links TRBV2 to TRBJ1-5; D is unresolved. V lost 6 bases to trimming and J lost 5 bases, with 17 bases between them. This CDR3 region has 15 residues. Germline V gene data show CDR1 as SNHLY and CDR2 as FYNNEI.

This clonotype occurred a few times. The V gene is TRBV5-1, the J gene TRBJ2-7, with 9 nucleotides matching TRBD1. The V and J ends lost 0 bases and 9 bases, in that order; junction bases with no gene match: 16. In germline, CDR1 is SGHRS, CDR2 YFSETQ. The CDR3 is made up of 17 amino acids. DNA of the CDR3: TGCGCCAGCAGCTTGGACACCGCCGGGACAGGGTTAAGTGTGCAGTACTTC. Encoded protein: CASSLDTAGTGLSVQYF.

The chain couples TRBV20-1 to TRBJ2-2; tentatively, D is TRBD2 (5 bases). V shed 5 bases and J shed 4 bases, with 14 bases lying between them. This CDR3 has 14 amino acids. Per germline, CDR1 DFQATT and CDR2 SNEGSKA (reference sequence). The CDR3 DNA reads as TGCAGTGCTGCGAGGGATTTTGGCACCGGGGAGCTGTTTTTT. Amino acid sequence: CSAARDFGTGELFF.

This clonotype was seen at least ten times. CDR3 protein: CASSYSGENYEQYF. The CDR3, as DNA: TGTGCCAGCAGTTACTCCGGGGAAAATTACGAGCAGTACTTC. V and J are TRBV6-5 and TRBJ2-7, with D possibly being TRBD2 (5 bases). The CDR3 runs 14 residues. Germline values: CDR1 MNHEY, CDR2 SVGAGI. V was cut by 0 bases and J by 4 bases, with 10 bases left in between.

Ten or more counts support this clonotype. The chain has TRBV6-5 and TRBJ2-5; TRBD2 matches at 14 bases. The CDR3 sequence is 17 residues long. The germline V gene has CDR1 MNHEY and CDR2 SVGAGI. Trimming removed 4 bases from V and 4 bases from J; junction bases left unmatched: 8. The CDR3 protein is CASSLLRLAGGTETQYF. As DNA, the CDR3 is TGTGCCAGCAGTTTACTACGACTAGCGGGGGGGACAGAGACCCAGTACTTC.

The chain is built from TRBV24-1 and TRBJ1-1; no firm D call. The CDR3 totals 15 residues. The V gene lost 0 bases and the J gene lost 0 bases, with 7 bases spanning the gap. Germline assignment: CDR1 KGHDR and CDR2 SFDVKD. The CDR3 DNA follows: TGTGCCACCAGTGATTTGAGGAGGGTGAACACTGAAGCTTTCTTT. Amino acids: CATSDLRRVNTEAFF.

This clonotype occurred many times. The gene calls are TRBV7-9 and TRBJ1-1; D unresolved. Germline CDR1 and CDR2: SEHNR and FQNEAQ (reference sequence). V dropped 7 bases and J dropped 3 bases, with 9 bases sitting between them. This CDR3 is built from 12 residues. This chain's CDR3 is CASKSSDTEAFF. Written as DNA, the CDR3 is TGTGCCAGCAAATCTAGCGACACTGAAGCTTTCTTT.

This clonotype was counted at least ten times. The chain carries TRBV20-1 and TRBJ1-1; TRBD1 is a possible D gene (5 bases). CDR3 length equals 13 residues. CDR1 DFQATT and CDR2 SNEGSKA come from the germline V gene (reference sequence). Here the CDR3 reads CRPSGGENTEAFF. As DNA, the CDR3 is TGCAGACCGTCCGGGGGGGAGAACACTGAAGCTTTCTTT.